These T cell receptor beta chains were read from a single sample in a study of T cells after yellow fever vaccination. TCRdb processed the 5' RACE reads anew with MiXCR; each CDR3 protein has one entry. This table holds about 130,000 distinct CDR3 sequences, 6.6% found once. The source material was CD4+ T cells sorted from PBMCs, sampled 10 days after the yellow fever booster vaccination. Receptors originate from a man under 40 who received the YFV17D yellow fever vaccine. CDR3s include the opening cysteine and the closing phenylalanine or tryptophan. The order of the fields is D gene, clone size, J gene, V gene, CDR3 protein, CDR3 DNA. A D gene is named only where the DNA matches it firmly. Not every row has a clone size; where given, it reads once, few, many or a size class.

D: NA
size: few
J: TRBJ1-5
V: TRBV7-9
CDR3: CASSPGAVSNQPQHF
DNA: TGTGCCAGCAGCCCAGGGGCCGTGAGCAATCAGCCCCAGCATTTT

D: TRBD1
size: NA
J: TRBJ1-5
V: TRBV5-8
CDR3: CASGDRGAGQPQHF
DNA: TGTGCCAGCGGGGACAGGGGGGCTGGTCAGCCCCAGCATTTT

D: TRBD1
size: many
J: TRBJ1-1
V: TRBV3-1
CDR3: CASSRQGRYTEAFF
DNA: TGTGCCAGCAGCCGACAGGGAAGATACACTGAAGCTTTCTTT

D: NA
size: many
J: TRBJ1-1
V: TRBV5-6
CDR3: CASSLMAVEAFF
DNA: TGTGCCAGCAGCTTGATGGCAGTAGAAGCTTTCTTT

D: NA
size: many
J: TRBJ2-1
V: TRBV12-3/TRBV12-4
CDR3: CASSSVHGSVEQFF
DNA: TGTGCCAGCAGTTCCGTTCACGGCAGCGTCGAGCAGTTCTTC

D: NA
size: many
J: TRBJ1-2
V: TRBV29-1
CDR3: CSVDKGSSYGYTF
DNA: TGCAGCGTTGATAAGGGTAGTAGCTATGGCTACACCTTC

D: NA
size: many
J: TRBJ2-2
V: TRBV12-3/TRBV12-4
CDR3: CASSPSVGGGELFF
DNA: TGTGCCAGCAGTCCCAGTGTGGGTGGCGGGGAGCTGTTTTTT

D: NA
size: many
J: TRBJ2-3
V: TRBV6-6
CDR3: CASRKPGRGTDTQYF
DNA: TGTGCCAGCAGGAAACCGGGTAGAGGGACAGATACGCAGTATTTT

D: NA
size: NA
J: TRBJ2-1
V: TRBV10-1
CDR3: CASSEGFSGNEQFF
DNA: TGCGCCAGCAGTGAGGGGTTCTCAGGCAATGAGCAGTTCTTC

D: TRBD2
size: many
J: TRBJ2-3
V: TRBV7-2
CDR3: CASSPQRLAGADTQYF
DNA: TGTGCCAGCAGCCCCCAAAGACTAGCGGGAGCAGATACGCAGTATTTT

D: NA
size: few
J: TRBJ2-1
V: TRBV3-1
CDR3: CASSQSVTTTMNYNEQFF
DNA: TGTGCCAGCAGCCAGTCAGTGACTACCACAATGAACTACAATGAGCAGTTCTTC

D: NA
size: many
J: TRBJ2-7
V: TRBV7-9
CDR3: CASSFRDGRVYEQYF
DNA: TGTGCCAGCAGCTTCCGGGACGGACGAGTCTACGAGCAGTACTTC

D: NA
size: many
J: TRBJ2-3
V: TRBV20-1
CDR3: CSVQTGAEDTQYF
DNA: TGCAGTGTCCAAACGGGGGCCGAAGATACGCAGTATTTT

D: NA
size: few
J: TRBJ1-2
V: TRBV7-9
CDR3: CASSFKGDYGYTF
DNA: TGTGCCAGCAGCTTTAAGGGGGACTATGGCTACACCTTC

D: NA
size: many
J: TRBJ1-3
V: TRBV20-1
CDR3: CSARGQFAGNTIYF
DNA: TGCAGTGCTAGGGGGCAGTTTGCTGGAAACACCATATATTTT

D: NA
size: many
J: TRBJ2-7
V: TRBV7-2
CDR3: CASSHGQVYEQYF
DNA: TGTGCCAGCAGCCACGGACAAGTCTACGAGCAGTACTTC

D: TRBD2
size: many
J: TRBJ2-7
V: TRBV20-1
CDR3: CSAVSGRGLKEQYF
DNA: TGCAGTGCCGTTAGCGGGAGAGGGCTGAAAGAGCAGTACTTC

D: NA
size: many
J: TRBJ2-2
V: TRBV20-1
CDR3: CSARSGTAGELFF
DNA: TGCAGTGCTAGAAGTGGGACCGCCGGGGAGCTGTTTTTT

D: NA
size: many
J: TRBJ2-1
V: TRBV7-8
CDR3: CASSPLTEQFF
DNA: TGTGCCAGCAGCCCGCTGACGGAGCAGTTCTTC

D: NA
size: many
J: TRBJ2-1
V: TRBV5-1
CDR3: CASSLRTGDNEQFF
DNA: TGCGCCAGCAGCTTGCGGACTGGAGACAATGAGCAGTTCTTC

D: NA
size: many
J: TRBJ2-7
V: TRBV20-1
CDR3: CSAQVPGQSYEQYF
DNA: TGCAGTGCACAAGTGCCGGGTCAGTCCTACGAGCAGTACTTC

D: TRBD2
size: NA
J: TRBJ2-1
V: TRBV6-5
CDR3: CASIWVSTSGSFYNEQFF
DNA: TGTGCCAGCATATGGGTATCGACTAGCGGGAGTTTTTACAATGAGCAGTTCTTC

D: NA
size: NA
J: TRBJ2-7
V: TRBV15
CDR3: CATSRDHTYEQYF
DNA: TGTGCCACCAGCAGAGACCATACCTACGAGCAGTACTTC

D: TRBD2
size: NA
J: TRBJ2-7
V: TRBV5-1
CDR3: CASSPTSGSNEQYF
DNA: TGCGCCAGCAGTCCAACTAGCGGGAGCAACGAGCAGTACTTC

D: NA
size: few
J: TRBJ1-1
V: TRBV20-1
CDR3: CSARSRSRDKEAFF
DNA: TGCAGTGCTAGAAGCCGAAGCCGGGACAAGGAAGCTTTCTTT

D: TRBD1
size: many
J: TRBJ1-6
V: TRBV12-3/TRBV12-4
CDR3: CASNLDRGSPLHF
DNA: TGTGCCAGCAACCTGGACAGGGGTTCACCCCTCCACTTT

D: NA
size: many
J: TRBJ2-7
V: TRBV7-8
CDR3: CASSLGGTVFVTEQYF
DNA: TGTGCCAGCAGCTTAGGGGGAACAGTTTTTGTCACCGAGCAGTACTTC

D: NA
size: many
J: TRBJ2-5
V: TRBV11-1
CDR3: CASSRKQETQYF
DNA: TGTGCCAGCAGCAGAAAGCAAGAGACCCAGTACTTC

D: NA
size: many
J: TRBJ2-5
V: TRBV29-1
CDR3: CSVTGAEETQYF
DNA: TGCAGCGTCACCGGGGCCGAAGAGACCCAGTACTTC

D: TRBD1
size: many
J: TRBJ2-1
V: TRBV5-1
CDR3: CASSSTGTGVGEQFF
DNA: TGCGCCAGCAGCTCAACCGGGACAGGGGTGGGAGAGCAGTTCTTC

D: TRBD2
size: many
J: TRBJ2-1
V: TRBV4-2
CDR3: CASSQDRIPSGIWIF
DNA: TGTGCCAGCAGCCAAGATAGAATCCCTAGCGGGATTTGGATCTTC

D: NA
size: NA
J: TRBJ1-6
V: TRBV30
CDR3: CAWSVRSRNSPLHF
DNA: TGTGCCTGGAGTGTACGATCTCGTAATTCACCCCTCCACTTT

D: NA
size: many
J: TRBJ1-1
V: TRBV29-1
CDR3: CSATENTEAFF
DNA: TGCAGCGCGACAGAGAACACTGAAGCTTTCTTT

D: NA
size: few
J: TRBJ2-5
V: TRBV30
CDR3: CAWGSPLLTQYF
DNA: TGTGCCTGGGGCAGTCCGCTTCTGACCCAGTACTTC

D: TRBD1
size: many
J: TRBJ1-1
V: TRBV7-2
CDR3: CASSLRTGNTEAFF
DNA: TGTGCCAGCAGCCTACGGACAGGAAACACTGAAGCTTTCTTT

D: NA
size: many
J: TRBJ2-3
V: TRBV20-1
CDR3: CSARDPTHRNYDTQYF
DNA: TGCAGTGCTAGAGATCCGACCCACCGCAATTACGATACGCAGTATTTT

D: NA
size: many
J: TRBJ1-1
V: TRBV7-2
CDR3: CASSLLGGANTEAFF
DNA: TGTGCCAGCAGCCTTCTTGGGGGGGCGAACACTGAAGCTTTCTTT